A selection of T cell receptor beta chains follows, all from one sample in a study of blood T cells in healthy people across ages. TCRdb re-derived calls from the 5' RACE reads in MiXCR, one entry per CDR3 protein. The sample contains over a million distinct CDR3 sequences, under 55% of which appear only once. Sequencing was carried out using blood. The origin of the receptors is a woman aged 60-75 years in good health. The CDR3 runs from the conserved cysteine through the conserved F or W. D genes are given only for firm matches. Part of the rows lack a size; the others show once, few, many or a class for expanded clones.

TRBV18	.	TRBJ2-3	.	CASSPSGNAPGTQYF	TGTGCCAGCTCTCCATCCGGCAACGCCCCGGGTACGCAGTATTTT
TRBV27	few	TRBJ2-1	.	CASNKGGINEQFF	TGTGCCAGCAATAAAGGGGGGATTAATGAGCAGTTCTTC
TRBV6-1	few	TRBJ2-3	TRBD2	CASSAAGVDLSGSIQYF	TGTGCCAGCAGTGCCGCGGGCGTAGACCTTAGCGGGAGCATTCAGTATTTT
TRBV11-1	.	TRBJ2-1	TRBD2	CASSLDLAGGVNEQFF	TGTGCCAGCAGCTTGGACCTAGCGGGAGGGGTAAATGAGCAGTTCTTC
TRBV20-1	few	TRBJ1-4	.	CSARAGPNEKLFF	TGCAGTGCTAGGGCAGGCCCAAATGAAAAACTGTTTTTT
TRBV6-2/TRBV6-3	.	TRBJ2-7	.	CASSYSPYLYEQYF	TGTGCCAGCAGTTACTCTCCATACCTCTACGAGCAGTACTTC
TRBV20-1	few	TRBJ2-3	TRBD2	CSARLGLAGSTDTQYF	TGCAGTGCCAGACTTGGACTAGCGGGAAGCACAGATACGCAGTATTTT
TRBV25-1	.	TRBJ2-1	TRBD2	CASSDFGTTNEQFF	TGTGCCAGCAGTGATTTCGGGACTACCAATGAGCAGTTCTTC
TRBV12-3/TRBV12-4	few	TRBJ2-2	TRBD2	CASSLISGRTGGELFF	TGTGCCAGCAGTCTTATTAGCGGGAGAACGGGCGGGGAGCTGTTTTTT
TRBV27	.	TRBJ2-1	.	CASTIEPGVAVYNEQFF	TGTGCCAGCACCATAGAACCCGGGGTAGCGGTTTACAATGAGCAGTTCTTC
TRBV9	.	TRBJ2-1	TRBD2	CASSPRLAISPYNEQFF	TGTGCCAGCAGCCCCCGACTAGCTATCAGCCCCTACAATGAGCAGTTCTTC
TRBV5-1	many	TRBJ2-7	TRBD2	CASSLASGSYEQYF	TGCGCCAGCAGCTTGGCTAGCGGGAGTTACGAGCAGTACTTC